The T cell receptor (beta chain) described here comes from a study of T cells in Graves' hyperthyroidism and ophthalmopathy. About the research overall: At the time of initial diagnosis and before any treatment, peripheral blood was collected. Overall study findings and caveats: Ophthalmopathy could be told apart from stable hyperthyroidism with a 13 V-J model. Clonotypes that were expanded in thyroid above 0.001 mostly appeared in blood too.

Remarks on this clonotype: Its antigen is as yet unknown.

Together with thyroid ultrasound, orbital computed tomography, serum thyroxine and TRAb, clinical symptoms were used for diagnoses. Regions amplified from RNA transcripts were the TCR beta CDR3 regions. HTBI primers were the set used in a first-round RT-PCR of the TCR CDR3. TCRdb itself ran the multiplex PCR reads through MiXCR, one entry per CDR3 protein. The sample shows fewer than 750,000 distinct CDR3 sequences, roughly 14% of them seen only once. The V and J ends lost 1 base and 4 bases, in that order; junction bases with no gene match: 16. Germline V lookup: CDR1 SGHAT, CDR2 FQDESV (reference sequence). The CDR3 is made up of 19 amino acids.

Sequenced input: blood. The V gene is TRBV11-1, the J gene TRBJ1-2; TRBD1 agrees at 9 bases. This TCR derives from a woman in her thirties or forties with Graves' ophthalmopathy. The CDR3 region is CASSLDLGGTGQDSYGYTF. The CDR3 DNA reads TGTGCCAGCAGCTTAGACCTTGGGGGGACAGGGCAAGATAGCTATGGCTACACCTTC.